The 29 T cell receptor beta chains listed next were all sequenced from one sample in a study of cytomegalovirus exposure and HLA in healthy donors. Sequenced by immunoSEQ multiplex PCR; TCRdb stores in-frame clones only, minus some. The sample records 110,000 to 150,000 clones, over 90% being singletons. The sequencing input was PBMCs. The receptors here all came from a man aged 18 to 30 in good health and CMV-seropositive.

The chain employs TRBV6-5 and TRBJ2-2; a weak D match, TRBD2 (6 bases). Trimming removed 6 bases at V and 3 bases at J, with 8 bases between. Germline-derived CDR1 and CDR2 are MNHEY and SVGAGI. The CDR3 totals 13 residues. The CDR3 loop reads CASSPGDTGELFF. In nucleotides, the CDR3 is TGTGCCAGCAGCCCGGGGGACACCGGGGAGCTGTTTTTT.

The chain's CDR3 is CASSPFGRGYNEQFF. The CDR3 nucleotides read TGTGCCAGCAGTCCGTTCGGGAGGGGCTACAATGAGCAGTTCTTC. The chain recombines TRBV27 with TRBJ2-1; 8 bases align to TRBD2. CDR1 MNHEY and CDR2 SMNVEV come from the germline V gene (reference sequence). This CDR3 spans 15 amino acids. The V and J ends lost 5 bases and 3 bases, in that order; junction bases with no gene match: 6.

The chain carries TRBV30 and TRBJ2-7; D might be TRBD2 (5 bases). Trimming took off 5 bases at V and 2 bases at J, with 13 bases between the two ends. This CDR3 contains 13 residues. CDR1 and CDR2 (germline): GTSNPN, SVGIG (reference sequence). The CDR3 DNA reads TGTGCCTGGGGACGGGATGGCACCTACGAGCAGTACTTC. Amino acid sequence: CAWGRDGTYEQYF.

The J gene is TRBJ2-5, the V gene TRBV28, with TRBD1 identical over 10 bases. There are 15 residues in the CDR3. The trim removed 4 bases at V and 5 bases at J, leaving 7 bases unmatched. The V gene's germline CDR1 is MDHEN and CDR2 SYDVKM. The CDR3 nucleotides read TGTGCCAGCAGTTCGGGACAGGGGCACATGGAGACCCAGTACTTC. It codes for CASSSGQGHMETQYF.

The chain couples TRBV15 to TRBJ1-3; 7 bases align to TRBD1. Germline CDR1 and CDR2: LNHNV and YYDKDF (reference sequence). J gave up 4 bases and V 2 bases, and 5 bases lay outside the gene matches. The CDR3 runs 15 residues. CDR3 DNA: TGTGCCACCAGCAGAATGGGACAGCTGGGAAACACCATATATTTT. The encoded protein is CATSRMGQLGNTIYF.

The chain employs TRBV10-3 and TRBJ2-1, with 8 bases aligning to TRBD2. Germline V gene sequence: CDR1 ENHRY, CDR2 SYGVKD. This CDR3 is built from 16 residues. Unmatched junction bases numbered 3, after V lost 2 bases and J lost 0 bases. The CDR3 DNA reads TGTGCCATCAGTGAGAGGGGACTAGACTCCTACAATGAGCAGTTCTTC. Protein sequence: CAISERGLDSYNEQFF.

The chain carries TRBV7-9 and TRBJ2-6; a weak D match, TRBD1 (6 bases). The CDR3 is 17 amino acids. V lost 3 bases and J lost 0, with 12 bases in between. Germline V gene lookup returns CDR1 SEHNR and CDR2 FQNEAQ (reference sequence). CDR3 sequence (DNA): TGTGCCAGCAGCTTCGTGGACAGCTACTCTGGGGCCAACGTCCTGACTTTC. It yields the protein CASSFVDSYSGANVLTF.

CDR3 nucleotides: TGCGCCAGCAGCTTGGCGGGGCAGGGGGCTACTGGCTACACCTTC. Its protein is CASSLAGQGATGYTF. This sequence joins TRBV5-1 and TRBJ1-2; 8 nucleotides line up with TRBD1. The CDR3 has 15 residues. J gave up 7 bases and V 0 bases, and 8 bases lay outside the gene matches. Germline V gene data show CDR1 as SGHRS and CDR2 as YFSETQ.

The chain carries TRBV30 and TRBJ2-7; the match to TRBD2 covers 11 bases. Germline V CDR1 and CDR2: GTSNPN, SVGIG (reference sequence). The CDR3 totals 14 residues. With 3 bases clipped from V and 2 bases from J, the junction kept 3 bases outside the gene matches. CDR3: CAWSGLAGTYEQYF. The CDR3 DNA reads as TGTGCCTGGAGCGGACTAGCGGGCACCTACGAGCAGTACTTC.

The CDR3 here is CASSLVAGSGANVLTF. In nucleotides, the CDR3 is TGTGCCAGCAGTTTAGTGGCGGGGTCTGGGGCCAACGTCCTGACTTTC. V and J are TRBV28 and TRBJ2-6, with D maybe TRBD2 (6 bases). The V gene's germline CDR1 is MDHEN and CDR2 SYDVKM. The V end was cut by 2 bases, the J end by 1 base, with 9 bases between. The CDR3 loop spans 16 amino acids.

V is TRBV30 and J is TRBJ1-2, with 7 bases that match TRBD1. With 2 bases clipped from V and 1 base from J, the junction kept 7 bases outside the gene matches. This CDR3 comprises 15 residues. Germline CDR1 GTSNPN, CDR2 SVGIG (reference sequence). As DNA, the CDR3 is TGTGCCTGGAGTAAGGGGACAGCTAATAACTATGGCTACACCTTC. Encoded protein: CAWSKGTANNYGYTF.

This clone has only one observation. The chain combines TRBV4-1 with TRBJ2-5, with 9 bases matching TRBD2. The germline V gene has CDR1 MGHRA and CDR2 YSYEKL. This CDR3 contains 18 residues. After removal of 0 bases from V and 5 bases from J, the junction contained 13 bases not matched to a gene. CDR3 in amino acids: CASSQDPPPAGGRETQYF. CDR3 nucleotide sequence: TGCGCCAGCAGCCAAGATCCCCCCCCAGCGGGAGGACGGGAGACCCAGTACTTC.

CDR3 DNA: TGTGCCAGCAGTTACGCGGGGGTCTATGGCTACACCTTC. It specifies CASSYAGVYGYTF. J is TRBJ1-2 and V is TRBV6-6; tentatively, D is TRBD1 (5 bases). CDR3 length: 13 residues. Germline CDR1 and CDR2: MNHNY and SVGAGI (reference sequence). With 2 bases removed from V and 4 bases from J, the gap between germline ends came to 8 bases.

This chain joins TRBV28 and TRBJ1-6; no firm D call. The CDR3 has 12 residues. Between the trimmed V and J ends, which lost 2 bases and 9 bases, there was a span of 5 bases. Germline values: CDR1 MDHEN, CDR2 SYDVKM. The CDR3 protein is CASSLPFSPLHF. CDR3 bases: TGTGCCAGCAGTTTACCGTTTTCACCCCTCCACTTT.

The chain carries TRBV15 and TRBJ2-7, with D perhaps TRBD1 (5 bases). V was clipped by 0 bases and J by 9 bases, with 15 bases between them. The CDR3 runs to 14 residues. Germline V gene lookup returns CDR1 LNHNV and CDR2 YYDKDF (reference sequence). The CDR3 protein is CATSRDVRVVGQYF. CDR3 in DNA: TGTGCCACCAGCAGAGATGTCAGGGTGGTGGGGCAGTACTTC.

This rearrangement joins TRBV10-3 to TRBJ1-4, with D maybe TRBD1 (6 bases). CDR1 and CDR2 (germline): ENHRY, SYGVKD. The CDR3 contains 12 residues. The V gene lost 6 bases and the J gene lost 6 bases, with 8 bases spanning the gap. The CDR3, as DNA: TGTGCCATCAGGGCAGGGGATGAAAAACTGTTTTTT. This translates into CAIRAGDEKLFF.

The chain joins TRBV18 to TRBJ1-1, with a tentative D call TRBD1 (5 bases). Germline CDR1 KGHSH, CDR2 LQKENI. Trimming shortened V by 3 bases and J by 1 base, and 12 bases separated the two germline ends. The CDR3 spans 15 residues. This chain's CDR3 is CASSPRQLTNTEAFF. CDR3 DNA: TGTGCCAGCTCACCCCGACAGTTAACGAACACTGAAGCTTTCTTT.

The CDR3 DNA reads as TGTGCCAGCAGATCTAATGGAATAGCGGTTTCTGATACGCAGTATTTT. Protein product: CASRSNGIAVSDTQYF. V usage is TRBV7-8 and J usage is TRBJ2-3, with D tentatively TRBD2 (6 bases). The germline gives CDR1 SGHVS, CDR2 FQNEAQ. The CDR3 is 16 residues long. V was shortened by 6 bases and J by 6 bases, with 22 bases between the two germline ends.

The chain links TRBV27 to TRBJ2-1; 8 nucleotides match TRBD2. The germline CDR1 and CDR2 sequences are MNHEY and SMNVEV (reference sequence). This CDR3 is built from 15 residues. Losses at the gene ends were 1 base for V and 10 bases for J; bases not matched to a gene: 9. The CDR3 DNA follows: TGTGCCAGCAGTTTATTGGCGGGACTAGTCAACGAGCAGTTCTTC. This codes for CASSLLAGLVNEQFF.

The genes are TRBV28 and TRBJ2-7; 10 bases are shared with TRBD2. CDR3 length: 15 residues. The junction had 11 bases not matched to a gene; V was cut back by 5 bases and J by 7 bases. The V gene's germline CDR1 is MDHEN and CDR2 SYDVKM. CDR3 in DNA: TGTGCCAGCAGTCTGCCCCTAGCGGGAGATCGGGAGCAGTACTTC. It is translated as CASSLPLAGDREQYF.

The chain is built from TRBV2 and TRBJ1-2; 9 bases are shared with TRBD1. The CDR3 contains 15 residues. Germline V gives CDR1 SNHLY, CDR2 FYNNEI. V dropped 6 bases and J dropped 5; count of bases not matched to a gene: 10. The CDR3, as DNA: TGTGCCAGCAGGGTACAGGGGGCCAACTGGTATGGCTACACCTTC. Its protein product is CASRVQGANWYGYTF.

The rearrangement joins TRBV18 to TRBJ1-6; D gene uncertain. Trimming shortened V by 3 bases and J by 0 bases, and 6 bases separated the two germline ends. The CDR3 totals 15 residues. The germline V gene encodes CDR1 KGHSH and CDR2 LQKENI. CDR3 bases: TGTGCCAGCTCACCGAGGGACTCCTATAATTCACCCCTCCACTTT. The encoded protein is CASSPRDSYNSPLHF.

The chain carries TRBV2 and TRBJ2-7; no firm D call. There are 14 residues in the CDR3. With 9 bases removed from V and 3 bases from J, the gap between germline ends came to 18 bases. Germline CDR1 SNHLY, CDR2 FYNNEI. Here the CDR3 DNA reads TGTGCCAGTGTTGAGGATTCCGCCAGCTACGAGCAGTACTTC. As protein: CASVEDSASYEQYF. The full variable domain, with the rest looked up from reference TRBV2 and TRBJ2-7, is EPEVTQTPSHQVTQMGQEVILRCVPISNHLYFYWYRQILGQKVEFLVSFYNNEISEKSEIFDDQFSVERPDGSNFTLKIRSTKLEDSAMYFCASVEDSASYEQYFGPGTRLTVT.

This clone has just one count. The chain recombines TRBV27 with TRBJ1-1; D uncertain. V shed 6 bases and J shed 1 base, with 9 bases lying between them. The germline V gene has CDR1 MNHEY and CDR2 SMNVEV (reference sequence). The CDR3 extends over 13 amino acids. The CDR3 DNA follows: TGTGCCAGCAGCCCCCCGGGGAACACTGAAGCTTTCTTT. The encoded protein is CASSPPGNTEAFF.

The rearrangement uses TRBV15 and TRBJ2-5; possible D gene TRBD2, 5 bases. This CDR3 is built from 14 residues. CDR1 is LNHNV, CDR2 YYDKDF, per germline (reference sequence). Trimming took 3 bases from V and 4 from J, leaving 12 bases between them. CDR3 bases: TGTGCCACCAGCAGCGGAGGTCCGGGAGAGACCCAGTACTTC. It yields the protein CATSSGGPGETQYF.

The chain has TRBV18 and TRBJ2-1; 10 bases align to TRBD2. Germline V CDR1 and CDR2: KGHSH, LQKENI. The V segment lost 1 base and the J segment 3 bases; nucleotides outside the gene matches: 9. The CDR3 runs to 18 residues. Written as DNA, the CDR3 is TGTGCCAGCTCACCACAGGTCTTCGAGCGGGAGGGCTACAATGAGCAGTTCTTC. Translated: CASSPQVFEREGYNEQFF.

The chain uses TRBV10-2 and TRBJ2-1, with no clear D. This CDR3 has 15 residues. Per germline, CDR1 WSHSY and CDR2 SAAADI. The V end was cut by 6 bases, the J end by 8 bases, with 20 bases between. CDR3 protein: CASSPAGYASDEQFF. For the CDR3, the DNA is TGCGCCAGCAGCCCTGCCGGGTACGCCTCAGATGAGCAGTTCTTC.

The chain carries TRBV9 and TRBJ2-3; D gene ambiguous. Germline V lookup: CDR1 SGDLS, CDR2 YYNGEE. This CDR3 is 17 amino acids long. Trimming left V 3 bases short and J 0 bases short, with 17 bases between. CDR3 sequence reads: CASSDSRKWASTDTQYF. DNA for the CDR3: TGTGCCAGCAGCGATAGTAGAAAGTGGGCCAGCACAGATACGCAGTATTTT.

This clone appeared once. The chain links TRBV5-1 to TRBJ2-1; 15 bases fit TRBD2. The CDR3 is 15 residues long. The junction had 6 bases not matched to a gene; V was cut back by 4 bases and J by 10 bases. In germline, CDR1 is SGHRS, CDR2 YFSETQ. The CDR3 region is CASSLAGTSGREQFF. CDR3 nucleotides: TGCGCCAGCAGCCTCGCCGGGACTAGCGGGAGGGAGCAGTTCTTC. The whole variable domain, filled in from reference TRBV5-1 and TRBJ2-1, reads KAGVTQTPRYLIKTRGQQVTLSCSPISGHRSVSWYQQTPGQGLQFLFEYFSETQRNKGNFPGRFSGRQFSNSRSEMNVSTLELGDSALYLCASSLAGTSGREQFFGPGTRLTVL.